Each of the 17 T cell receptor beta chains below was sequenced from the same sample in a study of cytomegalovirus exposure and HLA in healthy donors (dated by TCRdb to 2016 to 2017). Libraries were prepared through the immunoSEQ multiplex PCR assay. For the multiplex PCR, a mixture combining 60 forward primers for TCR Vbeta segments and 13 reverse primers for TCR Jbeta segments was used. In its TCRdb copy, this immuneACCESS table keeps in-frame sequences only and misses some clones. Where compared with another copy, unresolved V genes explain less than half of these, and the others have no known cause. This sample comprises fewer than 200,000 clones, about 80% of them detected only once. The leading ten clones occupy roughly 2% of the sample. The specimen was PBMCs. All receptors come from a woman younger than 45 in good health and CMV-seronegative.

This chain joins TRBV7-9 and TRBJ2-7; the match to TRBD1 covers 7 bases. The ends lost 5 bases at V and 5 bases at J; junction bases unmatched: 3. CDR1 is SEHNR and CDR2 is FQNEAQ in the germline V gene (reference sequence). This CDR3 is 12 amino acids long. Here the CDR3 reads CASSIQGNEQYF. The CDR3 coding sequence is TGTGCCAGCAGCATACAGGGGAACGAGCAGTACTTC.

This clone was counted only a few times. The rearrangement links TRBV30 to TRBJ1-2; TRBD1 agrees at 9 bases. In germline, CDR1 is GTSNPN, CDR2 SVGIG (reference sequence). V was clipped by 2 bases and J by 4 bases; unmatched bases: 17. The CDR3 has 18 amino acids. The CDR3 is CAWSSREQGASLLYGYTF. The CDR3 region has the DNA TGTGCCTGGAGTTCTAGGGAACAGGGGGCCAGTCTTCTCTATGGCTACACCTTC.

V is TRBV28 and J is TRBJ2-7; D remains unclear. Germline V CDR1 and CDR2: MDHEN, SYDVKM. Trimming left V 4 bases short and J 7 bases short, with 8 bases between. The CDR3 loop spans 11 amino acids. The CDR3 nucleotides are TGTGCCAGCAGTTCCCCGAGGGAGCAGTACTTC. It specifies CASSSPREQYF.

The CDR3 sequence is CASSSIGTGHYEQYF. CDR3 DNA: TGTGCCAGCAGTTCCATTGGGACAGGGCACTACGAGCAGTACTTC. The chain couples TRBV27 to TRBJ2-7; TRBD1 agrees at 9 bases. The CDR3 totals 15 residues. The J segment lost 3 bases and the V segment lost 4 bases, leaving 7 bases of the junction unmatched. From germline, CDR1 is MNHEY and CDR2 SMNVEV (reference sequence).

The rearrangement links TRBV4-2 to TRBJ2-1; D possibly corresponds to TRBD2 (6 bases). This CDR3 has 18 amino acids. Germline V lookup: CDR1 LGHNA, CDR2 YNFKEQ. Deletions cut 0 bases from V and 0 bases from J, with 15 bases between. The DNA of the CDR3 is TGTGCCAGCAGCCAAGAGGGGTCAGCGGGTTTCTCCTACAATGAGCAGTTCTTC. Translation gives CASSQEGSAGFSYNEQFF.

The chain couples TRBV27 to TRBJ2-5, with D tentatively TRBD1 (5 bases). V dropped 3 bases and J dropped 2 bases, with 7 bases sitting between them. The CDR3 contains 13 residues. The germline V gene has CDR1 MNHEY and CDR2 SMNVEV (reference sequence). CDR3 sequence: CASSLGPQETQYF. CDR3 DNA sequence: TGTGCCAGCAGTTTGGGGCCTCAAGAGACCCAGTACTTC.

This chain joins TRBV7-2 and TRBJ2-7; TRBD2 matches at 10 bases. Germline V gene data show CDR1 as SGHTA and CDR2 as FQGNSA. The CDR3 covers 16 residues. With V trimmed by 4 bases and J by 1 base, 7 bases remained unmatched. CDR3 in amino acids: CASSSKLAGKSYEQYF. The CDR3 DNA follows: TGTGCCAGCAGCTCCAAACTAGCGGGAAAATCCTACGAGCAGTACTTC.

In DNA, the CDR3 is TGTGCCAGCAGTGATTTCCCGCGGGGCACAGATACGCAGTATTTT. This translates into CASSDFPRGTDTQYF. The V gene is TRBV6-1, the J gene TRBJ2-3; possibly TRBD2 for D (5 bases). The V and J ends lost 3 bases and 1 base respectively, with 11 bases between them. Looked up from germline, CDR1 is MNHNS and CDR2 is SASEGT. This CDR3 is built from 15 residues.

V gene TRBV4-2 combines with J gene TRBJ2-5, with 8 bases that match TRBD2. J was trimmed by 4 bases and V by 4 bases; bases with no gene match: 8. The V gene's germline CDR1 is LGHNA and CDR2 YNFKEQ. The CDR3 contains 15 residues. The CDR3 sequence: CASSPRGAQGETQYF. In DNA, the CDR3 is TGTGCCAGCAGCCCGCGGGGGGCCCAGGGAGAGACCCAGTACTTC.

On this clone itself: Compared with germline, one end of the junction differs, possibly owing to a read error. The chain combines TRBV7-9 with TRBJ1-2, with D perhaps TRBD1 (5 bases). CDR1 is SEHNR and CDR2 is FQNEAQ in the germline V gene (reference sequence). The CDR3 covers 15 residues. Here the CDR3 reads CSSFGGGELNYGYTF. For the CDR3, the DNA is TGTTCCAGCTTCGGGGGTGGAGAGCTTAACTATGGCTACACCTTC.

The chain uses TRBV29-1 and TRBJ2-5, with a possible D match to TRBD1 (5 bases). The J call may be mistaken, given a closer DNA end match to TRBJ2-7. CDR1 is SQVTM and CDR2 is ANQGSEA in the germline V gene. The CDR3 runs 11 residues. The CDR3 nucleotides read TGCAGCGTAGGGGCTGGCTACGAGCAGTACTTC. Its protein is CSVGAGYEQYF.

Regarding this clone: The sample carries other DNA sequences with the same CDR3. CDR3 residues: CASSVGRNTEAFF. CDR3 coding DNA: TGTGCCAGCAGCGTAGGCAGGAACACTGAAGCTTTCTTT. The V gene is TRBV9, the J gene TRBJ1-1; the D is unclear. This CDR3 is 13 amino acids long. With 0 bases removed from V and 1 base from J, the gap between germline ends came to 4 bases. Germline values: CDR1 SGDLS, CDR2 YYNGEE.

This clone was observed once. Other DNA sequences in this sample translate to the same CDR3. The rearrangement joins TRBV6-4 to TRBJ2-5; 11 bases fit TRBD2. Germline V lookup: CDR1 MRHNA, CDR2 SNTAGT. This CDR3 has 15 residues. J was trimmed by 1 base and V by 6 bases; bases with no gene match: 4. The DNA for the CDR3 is TGTGCCAGCAGCGCCGGGACTAGCGGCCAAGAGACCCAGTACTTC. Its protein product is CASSAGTSGQETQYF.

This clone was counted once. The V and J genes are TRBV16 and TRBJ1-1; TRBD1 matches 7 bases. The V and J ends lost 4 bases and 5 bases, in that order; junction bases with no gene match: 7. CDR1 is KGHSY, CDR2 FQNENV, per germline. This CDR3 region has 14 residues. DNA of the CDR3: TGTGCCAGCAGCCTCCGACAGGGAACTACTGAAGCTTTCTTT. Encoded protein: CASSLRQGTTEAFF.

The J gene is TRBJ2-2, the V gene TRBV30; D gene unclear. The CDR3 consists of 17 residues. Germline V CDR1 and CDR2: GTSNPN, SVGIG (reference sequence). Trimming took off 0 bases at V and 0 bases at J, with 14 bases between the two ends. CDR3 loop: CAWSVSRTRTNTGELFF. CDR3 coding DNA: TGTGCCTGGAGTGTATCTAGAACCCGTACGAACACCGGGGAGCTGTTTTTT.

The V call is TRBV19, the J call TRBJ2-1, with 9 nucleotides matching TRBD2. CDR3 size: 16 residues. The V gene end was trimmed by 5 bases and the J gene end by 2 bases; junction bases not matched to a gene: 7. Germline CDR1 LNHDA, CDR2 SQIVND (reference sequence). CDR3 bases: TGTGCCAGTAGTCTTCAAGGACTAGCGCCCTACAATGAGCAGTTCTTC. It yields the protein CASSLQGLAPYNEQFF.

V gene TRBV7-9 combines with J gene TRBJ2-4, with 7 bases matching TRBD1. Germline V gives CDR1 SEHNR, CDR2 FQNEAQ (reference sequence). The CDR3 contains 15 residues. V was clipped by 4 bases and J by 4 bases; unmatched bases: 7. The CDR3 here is CASSSPRQGKNIQYF. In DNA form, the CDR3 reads TGTGCCAGCAGCTCCCCCCGACAGGGTAAAAACATTCAGTACTTC.